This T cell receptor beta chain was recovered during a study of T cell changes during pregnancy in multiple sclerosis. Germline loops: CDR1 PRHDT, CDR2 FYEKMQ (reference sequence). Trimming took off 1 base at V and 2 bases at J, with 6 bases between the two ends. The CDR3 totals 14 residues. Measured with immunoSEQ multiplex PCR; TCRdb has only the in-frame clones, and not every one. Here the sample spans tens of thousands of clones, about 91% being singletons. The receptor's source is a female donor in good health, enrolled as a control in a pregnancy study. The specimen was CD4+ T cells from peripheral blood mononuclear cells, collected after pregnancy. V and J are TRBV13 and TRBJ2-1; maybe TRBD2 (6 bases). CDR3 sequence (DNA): TGTGCCAGCAGCTTAGCGGGAGCCTACAATGAGCAGTTCTTC. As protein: CASSLAGAYNEQFF.